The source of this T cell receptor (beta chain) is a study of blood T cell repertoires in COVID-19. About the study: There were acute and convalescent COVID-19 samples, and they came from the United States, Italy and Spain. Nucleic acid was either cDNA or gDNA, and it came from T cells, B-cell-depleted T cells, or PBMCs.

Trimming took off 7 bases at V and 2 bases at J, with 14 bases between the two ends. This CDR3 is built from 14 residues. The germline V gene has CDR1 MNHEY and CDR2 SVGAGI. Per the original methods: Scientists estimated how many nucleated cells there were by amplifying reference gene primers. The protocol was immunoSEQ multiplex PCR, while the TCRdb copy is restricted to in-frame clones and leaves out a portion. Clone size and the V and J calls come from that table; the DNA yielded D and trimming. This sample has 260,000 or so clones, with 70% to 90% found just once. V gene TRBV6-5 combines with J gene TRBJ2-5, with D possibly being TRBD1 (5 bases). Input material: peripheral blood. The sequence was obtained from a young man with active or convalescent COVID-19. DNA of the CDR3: TGTGCCAGCACGGGTTGGCAGGGTCAAGAGACCCAGTACTTC. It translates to CASTGWQGQETQYF.